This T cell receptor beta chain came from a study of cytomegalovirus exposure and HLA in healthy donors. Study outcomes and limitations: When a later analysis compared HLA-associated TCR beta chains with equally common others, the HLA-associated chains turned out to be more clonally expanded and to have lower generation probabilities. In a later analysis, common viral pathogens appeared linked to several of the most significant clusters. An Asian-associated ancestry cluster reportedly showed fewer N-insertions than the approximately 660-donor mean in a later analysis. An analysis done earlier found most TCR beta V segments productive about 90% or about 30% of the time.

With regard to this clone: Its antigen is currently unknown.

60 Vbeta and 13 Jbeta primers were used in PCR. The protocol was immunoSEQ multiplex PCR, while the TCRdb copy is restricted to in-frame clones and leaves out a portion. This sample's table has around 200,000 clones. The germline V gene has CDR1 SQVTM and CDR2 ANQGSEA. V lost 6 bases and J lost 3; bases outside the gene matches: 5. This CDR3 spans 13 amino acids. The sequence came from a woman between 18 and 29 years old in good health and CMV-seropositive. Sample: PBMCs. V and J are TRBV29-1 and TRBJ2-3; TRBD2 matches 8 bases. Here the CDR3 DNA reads TGCAGCGTCCGGGAGCGGGGGACAGATACGCAGTATTTT. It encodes CSVRERGTDTQYF.